One and the same sample provided the 20 T cell receptor beta chains below, sequenced in a study of blood T cell repertoires in COVID-19. The table came from immunoSEQ multiplex PCR; TCRdb's copy has only in-frame clones and leaves some out. The profile covers more than 250,000 clones, with 70% to 90% appearing a single time and about 2% taken by the ten largest. The material sequenced was PBMCs or T cells enriched from blood (not recorded which). These TCRs come from a man aged 25-45 years who had recovered from COVID-19.

This chain joins TRBV5-4 and TRBJ1-2; D is perhaps TRBD1 (6 bases). CDR1 is SGHNT and CDR2 is YYREEE in the germline V gene (reference sequence). CDR3 length equals 15 residues. Trimming cost V 5 bases and J 3 bases, with 17 bases left between them. The CDR3 DNA reads as TGTGCCAGCAGATCTCTTTCGGCAGGGGACTATGGCTACACCTTC. Translating gives CASRSLSAGDYGYTF.

The chain joins TRBV6-5 to TRBJ2-1, with 7 positions matching TRBD2. The CDR3 has 16 amino acids. Trimming at V came to 2 bases and at J to 5 bases, leaving 9 bases not matched to a gene. The germline V gene encodes CDR1 MNHEY and CDR2 SVGAGI. CDR3 sequence: CASSYLGTTIDNEQFF. The CDR3, as DNA: TGTGCCAGCAGTTACCTCGGGACTACGATAGACAATGAGCAGTTCTTC.

This sequence joins TRBV9 and TRBJ2-3; TRBD1 agrees at 7 bases. V was clipped by 4 bases and J by 0 bases; unmatched bases: 5. The germline V gene encodes CDR1 SGDLS and CDR2 YYNGEE. The CDR3 is 15 amino acids. The CDR3 is CASSHWDRSTDTQYF. CDR3 nucleotide sequence: TGTGCCAGCAGCCACTGGGACAGAAGCACAGATACGCAGTATTTT.

V is TRBV27 and J is TRBJ2-7, with a weak D call TRBD2 (7 bases). V shed 4 bases and J shed 6 bases, with 25 bases lying between them. CDR1 and CDR2 (germline): MNHEY, SMNVEV (reference sequence). This CDR3 has 17 amino acids. The CDR3 loop reads CASSSGGAGEGLREQYF. The CDR3 DNA follows: TGTGCCAGCAGTTCCGGAGGGGCAGGGGAGGGTTTGCGCGAGCAGTACTTC.

J is TRBJ2-1 and V is TRBV5-4, with TRBD1 matching 8 bases. The ends lost 4 bases at V and 7 bases at J; junction bases unmatched: 7. CDR1 is SGHNT and CDR2 is YYREEE in the germline V gene (reference sequence). The CDR3 totals 14 residues. The CDR3 here is CASSNRGLRNEQFF. CDR3 nucleotide sequence: TGTGCCAGCAGCAACAGGGGGTTAAGGAATGAGCAGTTCTTC.

The chain couples TRBV7-2 to TRBJ2-5, with TRBD1 identical over 7 bases. Germline V gene lookup returns CDR1 SGHTA and CDR2 FQGNSA. The CDR3 is 14 amino acids. J lost 1 base, V lost 8 bases, and 7 bases had no gene match. The chain's CDR3 is CASQTGTAQETQYF. Written as DNA, the CDR3 is TGTGCCAGCCAAACCGGGACAGCCCAAGAGACCCAGTACTTC.

V is TRBV19 and J is TRBJ1-1; 9 bases are a match to TRBD1. The CDR3 is made up of 15 amino acids. The V gene's germline CDR1 is LNHDA and CDR2 SQIVND (reference sequence). Trimming took 8 bases from V and 0 from J; bases not matched to a gene: 7. The CDR3 here is CASGRDRDLNTEAFF. DNA of the CDR3: TGTGCCAGTGGCCGGGACAGGGATTTGAACACTGAAGCTTTCTTT.

The rearrangement links TRBV7-9 to TRBJ2-3; 11 bases map to TRBD2. V was clipped by 5 bases and J by 4 bases; unmatched bases: 8. Germline CDR1 is SEHNR and CDR2 is FQNEAQ (reference sequence). This CDR3 has 16 residues. The chain's CDR3 is CASSPRLAGLADTQYF. CDR3 bases: TGTGCCAGCAGCCCCCGACTAGCGGGGCTGGCAGATACGCAGTATTTT.

CDR3 in amino acids: CASSQYHYEQYF. CDR3 bases: TGTGCCAGCAGCCAGTACCACTACGAGCAGTACTTC. This chain joins TRBV5-5 and TRBJ2-7; no reliable D call. Trimming took off 4 bases at V and 3 bases at J, with 8 bases between the two ends. Per the germline V gene, CDR1 is SGHKS and CDR2 is YYEKEE (reference sequence). The CDR3 runs 12 residues.

The V gene is TRBV5-1, the J gene TRBJ1-1, with 7 bases fitting TRBD1. The V gene end was trimmed by 0 bases and the J gene end by 4 bases; junction bases not matched to a gene: 15. CDR3 length equals 18 residues. Per the germline V gene, CDR1 is SGHRS and CDR2 is YFSETQ. CDR3 residues: CASSLVEGASGLSTEAFF. CDR3 bases: TGCGCCAGCAGCTTGGTGGAGGGGGCGAGCGGGTTGAGCACTGAAGCTTTCTTT.

V gene TRBV9 combines with J gene TRBJ1-2; perhaps TRBD1 as D (5 bases). Trimming removed 0 bases at V and 8 bases at J, with 14 bases between. The CDR3 runs to 14 residues. Germline values: CDR1 SGDLS, CDR2 YYNGEE. CDR3 coding DNA: TGTGCCAGCAGCGTAGTATCTGGGGCGGGAGGCTACACCTTC. Its protein product is CASSVVSGAGGYTF.

The CDR3 here is CASSLGLAGAIETQYF. The CDR3 nucleotides read TGCGCCAGCAGCCTAGGACTAGCGGGGGCCATCGAGACCCAGTACTTC. The V call is TRBV5-1, the J call TRBJ2-5, with TRBD2 matching over 13 bases. CDR1 and CDR2 (germline): SGHRS, YFSETQ. The CDR3 sequence is 16 residues long. V shed 4 bases, J shed 5 bases, and the junction held 8 bases outside the gene matches.

As regards this clone: Germline and junction disagree at one end, which may indicate a read error. The chain has TRBV12-3 or TRBV12-4 and TRBJ2-1; TRBD1 matches at 7 bases. The CDR3 loop spans 11 amino acids. The CDR3 loop reads CASSLLTGMIF. The CDR3 region has the DNA TGTGCCAGCAGTTTACTGACAGGGATGATCTTC.

The chain uses TRBV13 and TRBJ1-1, with D perhaps matching TRBD1 (5 bases). The CDR3 is 16 amino acids. From germline, CDR1 is PRHDT and CDR2 FYEKMQ (reference sequence). V was cut by 5 bases and J by 3 bases, with 19 bases left in between. For the CDR3, the DNA is TGTGCCAGCAGCCGCAGAGGGGAGGGACGGGACACTGAAGCTTTCTTT. As protein: CASSRRGEGRDTEAFF.

This chain uses TRBV7-3 with TRBJ2-1; the match to TRBD2 covers 12 bases. Looked up from germline, CDR1 is SGHTA and CDR2 is FQGTGA. This CDR3 is 16 amino acids long. The J segment lost 5 bases and the V segment lost 5 bases, leaving 7 bases of the junction unmatched. The CDR3: CASSPETSGGNNEQFF. CDR3 nucleotides: TGTGCCAGCAGCCCGGAGACTAGCGGGGGAAACAATGAGCAGTTCTTC.

The chain employs TRBV7-9 and TRBJ1-3; D gene unclear. The CDR3 is 14 amino acids. Trimming removed 1 base from V and 3 bases from J, with 7 bases in between. Germline V gene sequence: CDR1 SEHNR, CDR2 FQNEAQ (reference sequence). CDR3 sequence: CASSLETYGNTIYF. The DNA of the CDR3 is TGTGCCAGCAGCTTAGAGACATATGGAAACACCATATATTTT.

The table lists this clone with many counts. This sample also contains other DNA sequences that code for the same CDR3. V gene TRBV6-4 combines with J gene TRBJ1-6; 7 positions agree with TRBD1. The germline CDR1 and CDR2 sequences are MRHNA and SNTAGT. The V gene end was trimmed by 0 bases and the J gene end by 7 bases; junction bases not matched to a gene: 0. The CDR3 runs to 14 residues. The CDR3 sequence: CASSDSGGNSPLHF. As DNA, the CDR3 is TGTGCCAGCAGTGACTCAGGGGGCAATTCACCCCTCCACTTT.

The J gene is TRBJ2-5, the V gene TRBV6-5, with D perhaps TRBD2 (6 bases). The CDR3 has 11 amino acids. The V and J ends lost 5 bases and 14 bases respectively, with 15 bases between them. Germline V gives CDR1 MNHEY, CDR2 SVGAGI. CDR3 in DNA: TGTGCCAGCAGTAACCGGGACGGGACTTACTTC. Protein: CASSNRDGTYF.

This sequence joins TRBV5-1 and TRBJ1-5; tentatively, D is TRBD1 (6 bases). This CDR3 is built from 13 residues. Trimming shortened V by 2 bases and J by 5 bases, and 8 bases separated the two germline ends. CDR1 is SGHRS and CDR2 is YFSETQ in the germline V gene. The CDR3 DNA follows: TGCGCCAGCAGCTTCGCAGGGGATCAGCCCCAGCATTTT. It translates to CASSFAGDQPQHF.

This chain joins TRBV13 and TRBJ2-7, with a tentative D call TRBD2 (6 bases). This CDR3 spans 14 amino acids. V gave up 3 bases and J gave up 7 bases, with 16 bases separating them. In germline, CDR1 is PRHDT, CDR2 FYEKMQ (reference sequence). CDR3 sequence: CASSFRQGGREQYF. CDR3 coding DNA: TGTGCCAGCAGCTTTAGGCAGGGAGGTCGGGAGCAGTACTTC.